This T cell receptor beta chain came from a study of CD8+ T cells in alopecia areata. Study-level background: Spontaneous alopecia affected the approximately 6-12-month-old C3H/HeJ graft donors, whose skin was transplanted to roughly 7-11-week-old female C3H/HeJ mice.

Germline CDR1 and CDR2: FNHDT and SITEND (reference sequence). This CDR3 has 14 residues. This clone came up many times. The target antigen is unknown. Mouse germline and gene names are used. The DNA ends 4 residues before the CDR3 does, and the rest of the CDR3 is filled in from the germline J gene. Extracted from the samples, RNA was reverse transcribed into cDNA to serve as the sequencing template. Clones were sequenced by immunoSEQ multiplex PCR, and TCRdb holds only the in-frame ones, with some missing. The sample is made up of over 100,000 clones, none counted only once. Study-level points and caveats: Patients shared TCRs less clearly than mice did, possibly for HLA-related reasons. Scalp samples also contribute reads from the resident alphabeta T cells found in normal skin. Across lesional scalp, and particularly alopecia totalis/universalis, clonality surpassed that of normal scalp.

Sequenced sample: lesional skin. The receptor was isolated from a C3H/HeJ mouse with alopecia areata. Strain haplotype at MHC: H2-k. This chain uses TRBV19 with TRBJ2-7; 11 bases match TRBD2. Incomplete CDR3 DNA: TGTGCCAGCAGTCCCCGACTGGGGGGGTAT. As protein: CASSPRLGGY. The entire CDR3 is CASSPRLGGYEQYF.